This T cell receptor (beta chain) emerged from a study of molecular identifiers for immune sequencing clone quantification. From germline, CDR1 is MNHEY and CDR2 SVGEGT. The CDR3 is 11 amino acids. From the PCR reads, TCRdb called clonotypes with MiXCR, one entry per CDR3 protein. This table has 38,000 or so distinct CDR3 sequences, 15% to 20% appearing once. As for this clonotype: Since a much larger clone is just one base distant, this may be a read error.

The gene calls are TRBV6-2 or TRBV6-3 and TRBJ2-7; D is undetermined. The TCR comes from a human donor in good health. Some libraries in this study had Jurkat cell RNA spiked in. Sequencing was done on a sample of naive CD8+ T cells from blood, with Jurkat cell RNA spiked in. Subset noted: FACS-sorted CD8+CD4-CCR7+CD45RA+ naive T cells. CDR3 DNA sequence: TGTGCCGGCAGTTTCACCTACGAGCAGTACTTC. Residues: CAGSFTYEQYF.